Included here is one T cell receptor (beta chain) sequence, with context. The data were obtained in a study of blood T cells in healthy people across ages. Each sample provided at least 5 micrograms of extracted total RNA. The CDR3 covers 13 residues. The ends were cut back, 2 bases at V and 1 base at J, with 8 bases in the middle. The germline V gene encodes CDR1 DFQATT and CDR2 SNEGSKA (reference sequence). With a J-beta primer mix and a sample-barcoded 5' primer, a second PCR ran about 6 to 11 cycles. TCRdb independently ran MiXCR on the 5' RACE reads; one entry per CDR3 protein. The sample lists 1.5 million to 2 million distinct CDR3 sequences, over 25% occurring once.

The chain combines TRBV20-1 with TRBJ1-1; no firm D call. This TCR was recovered from a woman aged 25-40 years in good health. Sequenced sample: blood. The CDR3 spells CSARSQQNTEAFF. The CDR3 coding sequence is TGCAGTGCTAGAAGTCAACAGAACACTGAAGCTTTCTTT.